This entry lists 5 T cell receptor beta chains sequenced from one sample in a study of monozygotic twins with inflammatory bowel disease. TCRdb re-called the 5' RACE reads; one entry per CDR3 protein, DNA not given. The sample has under 150,000 distinct CDR3 sequences, and its top ten clones hold 2.4%. Sequenced material: blood. These receptors came from a human donor with ulcerative colitis or Crohn's disease, or a healthy co-twin of an affected twin (not recorded which).

The chain recombines TRBV6-1 with TRBJ2-7; TCRdb gives TRBD2 as the D gene, but with no DNA this cannot be confirmed. CDR1 and CDR2 from the germline V gene are MNHNS and SASEGT. This CDR3 has 15 amino acids. The CDR3 loop is CASSRPGTALYEQYF.

The chain joins TRBV7-9 to TRBJ2-7. CDR3 length: 14 amino acids. Per germline, CDR1 SEHNR and CDR2 FQNEAQ (reference sequence). CDR3 sequence reads: CASSSTRGSYEQYF.

CDR3 protein: CASSPWQAYEQYF. J is TRBJ2-7 and V is TRBV6-5. This CDR3 comprises 13 residues. Germline CDR1 is MNHEY and CDR2 is SVGAGI.

The rearrangement joins TRBV7-9 to TRBJ1-1. The germline V gene has CDR1 SEHNR and CDR2 FQNEAQ (reference sequence). The CDR3 runs 13 residues. CDR3: CASSLVQEITAFF.

The CDR3 spells CASSVGGQPLRGYTF. V is TRBV6-1 and J is TRBJ1-2; the D call from TCRdb, TRBD1, cannot be confirmed without DNA. The CDR3 sequence is 15 residues long. The germline gives CDR1 MNHNS, CDR2 SASEGT.